This TCR beta chain is from a study of blood T cell repertoires in COVID-19. Study-level information: Both acute and convalescent COVID-19 samples were obtained from the United States, Italy and Spain.

TCRdb keeps only in-frame clones here, not all; method: immunoSEQ multiplex PCR. Of roughly 97,000 clones in the sample, about 86% were seen once. The ends lost 1 base at V and 4 bases at J; junction bases unmatched: 4. Germline V gene data show CDR1 as SGHTA and CDR2 as FQGNSA. The CDR3 has 15 residues. The sequence was collected from an elderly woman with active or convalescent COVID-19. The sample was peripheral blood. J is TRBJ2-1 and V is TRBV7-2; TRBD1 agrees at 7 bases. For the CDR3, the DNA is TGTGCCAGCAGCTTAGTACAGGGGAGTTACAATGAGCAGTTCTTC. This encodes CASSLVQGSYNEQFF.